This T cell receptor beta chain was profiled in a study of blood T cells in healthy people across ages (dated by TCRdb to between 2014 and 2017). The study in broad terms: In model experiments, roughly one uniquely barcoded TCR beta cDNA molecule per two T cells was captured by template switching. Age-related changes in TCR beta repertoire diversity were measured in the study by deep sequencing normalized with unique cDNA molecular identifiers. The donors were divided into four age groups: young (average approximately 15 years), middle-aged (over 35), aged (around 67) and long-lived (82). To avoid experimental bias, donors of different ages were distributed randomly across sequencing lanes. The study analyzed two additional independent replicas of 1 million unique cDNA reads from the same blood draw for two donors, one aged 18 to 30 and one aged 80 or older. The paper's findings and limits, for the study overall: As age increased, observed TCR beta diversity per million T cells dropped in a roughly linear way, and a significant reduction was already evident by age approximately 40. Total diversity estimates from one million sequenced T cells were considered lower bounds and underestimates. The CMV infection status of donors was not known, potentially confounding age-related changes in expanded clonotypes. The percentage of naive T cells measured by flow cytometry correlated strongly with observed TCR beta diversity. Because profiling used bulk unsorted PBMCs, naive and antigen-experienced compartments could not be compared conclusively. Compared with the aged group, more naive CD4+ T cells, fewer expanded clones and increased TCR diversity were shown by the long-lived group, suggesting age selection.

V and J are truncated by 2 bases and 6 bases respectively, leaving an intervening sequence of 12 bases. The CDR3 covers 14 residues, taking in both the cysteine and the phenylalanine. Kept here is only the CDR3 DNA, which spans 42 bases and is read in frame from base 1. The germline V gene (reference sequence) sets CDR1 to SGHKS and CDR2 to YYEKEE. This clonotype was picked up a small number of times. There is no known antigen for this receptor. No base qualities exist here, and no much larger clone lies one base off it. Library prep was done by 5' RACE. Sequencing instrument: Illumina HiSeq 2500. A second PCR of roughly 6 to 12 cycles was performed with a sample-barcoded 5' primer and a J-beta primer mix. Each TCR beta cDNA molecule received a unique molecular identifier from a template-switch 5' adaptor carrying 12 random nucleotides. Each sample yielded at least 2.5 million CDR3-containing paired-end reads. All of the RNA was converted into first-strand cDNA using the Mint cDNA synthesis kit, with a TRBC-specific oligonucleotide serving as the primer. After uracil-DNA glycosylase treatment, a first 18-cycle PCR used universal primers M1SS and BC2_uni_R on all cDNA. Regarding the original processing steps: Each sample was normalized by randomly selecting 1 million high-quality reads, each carrying a distinct molecular identifier. Instead of being binned into consensus sequences, reads with shared molecular identifiers were discarded. CDR3 identification, clonotype clustering and error correction used MiTCR with a Q25 quality threshold and the strictest error-elimination algorithm. A nonparametric unseen species model with Euler transformation was used to estimate a lower bound on total TCR beta diversity. TCRdb applied fastp at Q25 and MiXCR to the public reads, then kept only in-frame beta chains. Rows matching on CDR3 protein sequence are summarized as one entry with the most common DNA and genes. TCRdb, not the original authors, processed these V and J calls. The sample table lists roughly 1.4 million distinct CDR3 sequences, around 59% of them with a count of one. The ten largest clones add up to about 6.7% of the sample.

Systemically healthy Caucasian individuals from Russia, over 30 in total and aged about 6 to 90 years, were included as donors. Each donor gave about 9.2 milliliters of peripheral blood, drawn into EDTA-treated Vacutainer tubes. Ficoll-Paque density-gradient centrifugation was used to isolate PBMCs, with at least 7 million per sample. Total RNA was extracted from PBMCs with Trizol reagent, with at least 6 micrograms obtained per sample. Naive CD45RAhigh/CD27high T cell percentages were measured by flow cytometry on a PBMC aliquot from every donor. The source is a man aged 18 to 35 in good health. Source material: blood. The sequence is built from TRBV5-5 and TRBJ1-5, and TRBD1 may be the D gene, going by 5 matching bases. The sequence in DNA is TGTGCCAGCAGCTTTGGGATAGGGGCTCAGCCCCAGCATTTT. It translates as CASSFGIGAQPQHF.